The 8 T cell receptor beta chains below were found in one sample sequenced in a study of blood T cell repertoires in COVID-19 (dated by TCRdb to the early 2020s). Receptor libraries were prepared by the immunoSEQ multiplex PCR assay. What TCRdb holds here is the immuneACCESS table cut down to in-frame rearrangements. Part of the clones is not present; checked against another copy, under half of the missing clones reflect an unresolved V gene, and the others are unexplained. This sample lists 100,000 or so clones; around 87% were detected once. The biggest ten clones account for roughly 10% of the sample. The sample taken for sequencing was peripheral blood. These receptors were taken from a woman aged 30 to 39 with acute or convalescent COVID-19.

V is TRBV30 and J is TRBJ2-1, with 8 nucleotides matching TRBD1. The CDR3 is made up of 13 amino acids. With V trimmed by 7 bases and J by 7 bases, 9 bases remained unmatched. The germline CDR1 and CDR2 sequences are GTSNPN and SVGIG (reference sequence). The CDR3 sequence is CAFGTGGSNEQFF. Here the CDR3 DNA reads TGTGCCTTTGGGACAGGTGGGTCAAATGAGCAGTTCTTC.

The chain joins TRBV19 to TRBJ1-6, with a possible D match to TRBD1 (6 bases). V lost 9 bases to trimming and J lost 7 bases, with 19 bases between them. This CDR3 is 15 amino acids long. Germline CDR1 LNHDA, CDR2 SQIVND (reference sequence). CDR3 loop: CASRLTDRKNSPLHF. CDR3 bases: TGTGCCAGCCGTTTAACCGACAGGAAGAATTCACCCCTCCACTTT.

This clone appeared many times. The gene calls are TRBV6-5 and TRBJ2-7; a possible D gene is TRBD2 (5 bases). Per the germline V gene, CDR1 is MNHEY and CDR2 is SVGAGI. V lost 0 bases and J lost 5, with 11 bases in between. The CDR3 totals 14 residues. CDR3 in amino acids: CASSYSTGRNEQYF. The CDR3 DNA follows: TGTGCCAGCAGTTACTCGACGGGAAGAAACGAGCAGTACTTC.

The V gene is TRBV21-1, the J gene TRBJ2-1; the table assigns TRBD1, which was not confirmed against the DNA. TRBV21-1 is an annotated pseudogene. The CDR3 extends over 15 amino acids. The CDR3 reads CASSRMGQAPNEQFF. The CDR3 DNA is TGTGCCAGCAGCCGAATGGGACAGGCTCCGAATGAGCAGTTCTTC.

This clone was seen only once. The chain employs TRBV3-1 (or the pseudogene TRBV3-2) and TRBJ1-2; 7 bases map to TRBD1. Germline CDR1 is LGHDT and CDR2 is YNNKEL (reference sequence). The trim removed 3 bases at V and 4 bases at J, leaving 5 bases unmatched. The CDR3 totals 14 residues. CDR3 nucleotide sequence: TGTGCCAGCAGCCACGCAGACAGGGCCTATGGCTACACCTTC. This sequence encodes CASSHADRAYGYTF.

The gene calls are TRBV5-1 and TRBJ2-3; perhaps TRBD2 as D (6 bases). The V gene lost 5 bases and the J gene lost 6 bases, with 22 bases spanning the gap. Germline CDR1 reads SGHRS; CDR2 reads YFSETQ. The CDR3 runs 16 residues. CDR3 loop: CASRDLMGGAADTQYF. CDR3 DNA sequence: TGCGCCAGCAGAGATTTGATGGGGGGAGCGGCGGATACGCAGTATTTT.

This clone has a handful of counts. The genes are TRBV27 and TRBJ2-7; tentative D call: TRBD2 (6 bases). Germline lookup yields CDR1 MNHEY and CDR2 SMNVEV (reference sequence). Trimming took 6 bases from V and 2 from J, leaving 11 bases between them. This CDR3 is 13 amino acids long. CDR3 in DNA: TGTGCCAGCAGCTGGAGGGGCCCCTACGAGCAGTACTTC. Its protein product is CASSWRGPYEQYF.

V is TRBV19 and J is TRBJ2-2; 8 bases match TRBD1. V was clipped by 6 bases and J by 1 base; unmatched bases: 1. The CDR3 spans 14 residues. Germline CDR1 and CDR2: LNHDA and SQIVND (reference sequence). In DNA, the CDR3 is TGTGCCAGTAGCGGGACAGGGAACACCGGGGAGCTGTTTTTT. Protein product: CASSGTGNTGELFF.